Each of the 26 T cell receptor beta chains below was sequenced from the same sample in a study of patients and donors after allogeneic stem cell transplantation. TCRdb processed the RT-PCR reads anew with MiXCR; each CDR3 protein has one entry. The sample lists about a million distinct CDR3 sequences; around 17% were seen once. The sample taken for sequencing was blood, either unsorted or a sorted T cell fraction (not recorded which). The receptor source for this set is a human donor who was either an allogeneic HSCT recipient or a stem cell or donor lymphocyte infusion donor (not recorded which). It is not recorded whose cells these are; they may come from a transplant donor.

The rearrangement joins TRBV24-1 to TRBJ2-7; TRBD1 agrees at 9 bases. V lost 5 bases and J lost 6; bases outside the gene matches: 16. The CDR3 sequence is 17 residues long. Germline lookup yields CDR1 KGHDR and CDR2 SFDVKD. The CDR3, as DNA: TGTGCCACCAGTGGCGCAACACCCGGGACAGGGCCTCTCGAGCAGTACTTC. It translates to CATSGATPGTGPLEQYF.

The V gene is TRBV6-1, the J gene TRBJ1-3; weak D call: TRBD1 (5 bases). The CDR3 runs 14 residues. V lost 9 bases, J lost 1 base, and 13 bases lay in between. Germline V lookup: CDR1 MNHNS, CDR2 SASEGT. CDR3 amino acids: CASIYGGSGNTIYF. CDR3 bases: TGTGCCAGTATCTACGGGGGATCTGGAAACACCATATATTTT.

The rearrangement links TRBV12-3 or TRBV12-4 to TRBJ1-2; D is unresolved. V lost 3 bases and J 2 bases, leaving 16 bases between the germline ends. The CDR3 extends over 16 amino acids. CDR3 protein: CASSLYLDVSNYGYTF. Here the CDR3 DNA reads TGTGCCAGCAGTTTGTACCTCGACGTATCCAACTATGGCTACACCTTC.

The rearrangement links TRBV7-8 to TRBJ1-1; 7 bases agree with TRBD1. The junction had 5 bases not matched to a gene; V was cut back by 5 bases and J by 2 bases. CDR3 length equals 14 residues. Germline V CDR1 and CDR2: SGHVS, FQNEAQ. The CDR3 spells CASSAGQRNTEAFF. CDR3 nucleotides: TGTGCCAGCAGCGCGGGACAGAGAAACACTGAAGCTTTCTTT.

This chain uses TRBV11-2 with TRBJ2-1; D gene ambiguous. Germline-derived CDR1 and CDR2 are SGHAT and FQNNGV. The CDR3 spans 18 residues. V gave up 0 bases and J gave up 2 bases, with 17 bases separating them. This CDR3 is CASSLEPPGRNTYNEQFF. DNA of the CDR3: TGTGCCAGCAGCTTAGAGCCCCCCGGGCGGAACACCTACAATGAGCAGTTCTTC.

CDR3 DNA sequence: TGCGCCAGCAGCCAGGGACTAGCTTGGGTCGGGGAGCTGTTTTTT. As protein: CASSQGLAWVGELFF. V is TRBV4-3 and J is TRBJ2-2; 9 nucleotides match TRBD2. Germline CDR1 reads LGHNA; CDR2 reads YSLEER. Losses at the gene ends were 3 bases for V and 7 bases for J; bases not matched to a gene: 6. The CDR3 sequence is 15 residues long.

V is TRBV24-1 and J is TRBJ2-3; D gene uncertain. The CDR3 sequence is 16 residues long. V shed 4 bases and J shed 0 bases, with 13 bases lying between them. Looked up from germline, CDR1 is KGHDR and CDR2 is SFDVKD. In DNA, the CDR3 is TGTGCCACCAGTGACTCTAGAGCGAGAAGCACAGATACGCAGTATTTT. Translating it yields CATSDSRARSTDTQYF.

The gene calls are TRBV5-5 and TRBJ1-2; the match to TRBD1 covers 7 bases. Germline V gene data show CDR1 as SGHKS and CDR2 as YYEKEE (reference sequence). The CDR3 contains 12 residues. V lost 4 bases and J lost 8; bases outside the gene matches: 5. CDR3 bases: TGTGCCAGCAGCGACAGGGTCGAGGGCTACACCTTC. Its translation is CASSDRVEGYTF.

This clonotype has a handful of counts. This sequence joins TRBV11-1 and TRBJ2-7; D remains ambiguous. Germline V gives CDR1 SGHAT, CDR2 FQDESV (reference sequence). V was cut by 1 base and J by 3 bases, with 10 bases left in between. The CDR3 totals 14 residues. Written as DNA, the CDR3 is TGTGCCAGCAGCTTAGGGTCGGACCGCTACGAGCAGTACTTC. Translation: CASSLGSDRYEQYF.

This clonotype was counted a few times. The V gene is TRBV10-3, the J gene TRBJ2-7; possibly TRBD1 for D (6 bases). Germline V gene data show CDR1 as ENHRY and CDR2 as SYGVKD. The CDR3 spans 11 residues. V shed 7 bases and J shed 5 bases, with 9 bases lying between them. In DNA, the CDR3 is TGTGCCATCACACAGGGTGACGAGCAGTACTTC. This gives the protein CAITQGDEQYF.

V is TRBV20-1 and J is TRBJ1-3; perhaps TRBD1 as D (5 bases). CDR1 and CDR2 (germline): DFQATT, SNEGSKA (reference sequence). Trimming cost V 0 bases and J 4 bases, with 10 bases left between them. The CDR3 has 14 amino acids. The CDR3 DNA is TGCAGTGCTAGAGATGGGACTCTGGGAAACACCATATATTTT. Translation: CSARDGTLGNTIYF.

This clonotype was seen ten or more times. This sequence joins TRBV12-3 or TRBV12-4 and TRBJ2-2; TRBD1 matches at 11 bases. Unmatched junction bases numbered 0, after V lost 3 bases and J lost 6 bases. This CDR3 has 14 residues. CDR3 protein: CASSLDRGPGELFF. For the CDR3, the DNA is TGTGCCAGCAGTTTGGACAGGGGGCCCGGGGAGCTGTTTTTT.

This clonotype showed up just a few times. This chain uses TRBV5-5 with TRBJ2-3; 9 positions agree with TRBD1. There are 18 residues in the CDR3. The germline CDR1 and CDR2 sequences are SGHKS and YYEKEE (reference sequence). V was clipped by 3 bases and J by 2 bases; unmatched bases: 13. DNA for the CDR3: TGTGCCAGCAGCTCGTCCTACCCCGGGACAGGGTCCACAGATACGCAGTATTTT. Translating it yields CASSSSYPGTGSTDTQYF.

In DNA, the CDR3 is TGTGCCAGCAGGGCTAGCGGAAAGTACACCGGGGAGCTGTTTTTT. Protein product: CASRASGKYTGELFF. The gene calls are TRBV11-2 and TRBJ2-2; 7 nucleotides align to TRBD2. CDR3 size: 15 residues. After removal of 6 bases from V and 3 bases from J, the junction contained 7 bases not matched to a gene. Germline V gene sequence: CDR1 SGHAT, CDR2 FQNNGV.

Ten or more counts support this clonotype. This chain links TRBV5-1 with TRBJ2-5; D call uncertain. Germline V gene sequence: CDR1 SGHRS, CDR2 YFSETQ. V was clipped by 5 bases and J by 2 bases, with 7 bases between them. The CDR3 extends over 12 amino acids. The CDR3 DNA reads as TGCGCCAGCAGTGCAGATCAAGAGACCCAGTACTTC. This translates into CASSADQETQYF.

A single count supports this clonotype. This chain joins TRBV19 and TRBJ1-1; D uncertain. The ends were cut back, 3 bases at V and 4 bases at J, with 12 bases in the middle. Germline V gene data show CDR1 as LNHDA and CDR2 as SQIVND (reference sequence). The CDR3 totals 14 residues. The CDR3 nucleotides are TGTGCCAGTAGTATCCGCGGGCTCGGCACTGAAGCTTTCTTT. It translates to CASSIRGLGTEAFF.

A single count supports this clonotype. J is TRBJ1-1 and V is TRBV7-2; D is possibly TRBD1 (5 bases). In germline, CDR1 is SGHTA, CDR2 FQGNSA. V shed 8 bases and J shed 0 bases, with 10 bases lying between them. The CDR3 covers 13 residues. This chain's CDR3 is CASSMGVNTEAFF. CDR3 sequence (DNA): TGTGCCAGCTCGATGGGGGTGAACACTGAAGCTTTCTTT.

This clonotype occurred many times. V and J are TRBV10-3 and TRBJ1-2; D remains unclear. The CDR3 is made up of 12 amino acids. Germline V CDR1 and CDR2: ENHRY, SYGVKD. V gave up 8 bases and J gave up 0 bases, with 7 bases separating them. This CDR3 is CAISRANYGYTF. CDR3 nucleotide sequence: TGTGCCATCTCACGAGCTAACTATGGCTACACCTTC.

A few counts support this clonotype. The CDR3 here is CASSSLRQGNDEQYF. CDR3 coding DNA: TGTGCCAGCAGTTCCCTTCGACAGGGAAATGACGAGCAGTACTTC. The chain joins TRBV6-2 or TRBV6-3 to TRBJ2-7, with TRBD1 matching over 7 bases. The CDR3 is 15 amino acids. After removal of 4 bases from V and 5 bases from J, the junction contained 11 bases not matched to a gene. Germline CDR1 is MNHEY and CDR2 is SVGEGT.

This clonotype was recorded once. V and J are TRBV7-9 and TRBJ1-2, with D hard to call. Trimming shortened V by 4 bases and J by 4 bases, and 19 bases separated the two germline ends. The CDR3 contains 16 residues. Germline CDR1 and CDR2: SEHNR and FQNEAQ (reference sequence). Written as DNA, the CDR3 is TGTGCCAGCAGCTCCAACGGGAATTGGACGGCCTATGGCTACACCTTC. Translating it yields CASSSNGNWTAYGYTF.

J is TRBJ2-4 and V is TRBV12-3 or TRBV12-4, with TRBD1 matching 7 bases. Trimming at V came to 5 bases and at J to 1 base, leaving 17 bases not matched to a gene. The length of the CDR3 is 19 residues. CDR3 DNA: TGTGCCAGCAGTCCCCCTCCAGGACAGGTTGCGATGGCCAAAAACATTCAGTACTTC. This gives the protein CASSPPPGQVAMAKNIQYF.

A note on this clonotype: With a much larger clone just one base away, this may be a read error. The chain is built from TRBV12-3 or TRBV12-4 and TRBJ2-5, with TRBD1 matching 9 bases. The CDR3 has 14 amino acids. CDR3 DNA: TGTGCCGGCAGTTTGTGGGACAGGGTTCAGACCCAGTACTTC. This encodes CAGSLWDRVQTQYF.

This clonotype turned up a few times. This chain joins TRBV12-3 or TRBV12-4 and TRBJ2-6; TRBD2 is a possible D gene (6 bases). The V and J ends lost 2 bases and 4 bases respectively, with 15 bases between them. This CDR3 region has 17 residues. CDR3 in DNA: TGTGCCAGCAGTTTAAAAGGAGGGGTGGCCGGGGCCAACGTCCTGACTTTC. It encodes CASSLKGGVAGANVLTF.

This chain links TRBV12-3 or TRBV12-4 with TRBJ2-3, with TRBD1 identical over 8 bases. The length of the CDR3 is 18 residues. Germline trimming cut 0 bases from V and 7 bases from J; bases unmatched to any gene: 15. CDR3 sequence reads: CASSLAFGRGRGSYTQYF. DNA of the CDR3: TGTGCCAGCAGTTTAGCGTTTGGCAGGGGGCGCGGTAGTTATACGCAGTATTTT.

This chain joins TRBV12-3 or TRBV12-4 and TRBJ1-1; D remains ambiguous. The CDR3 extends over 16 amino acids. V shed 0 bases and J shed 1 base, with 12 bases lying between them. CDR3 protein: CASSLARSLENTEAFF. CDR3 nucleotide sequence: TGTGCCAGCAGTTTAGCGCGGTCTCTGGAGAACACTGAAGCTTTCTTT.

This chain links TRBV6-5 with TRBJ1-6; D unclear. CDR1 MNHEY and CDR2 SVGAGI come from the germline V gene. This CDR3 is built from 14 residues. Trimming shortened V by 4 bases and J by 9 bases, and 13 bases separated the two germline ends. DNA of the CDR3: TGTGCCAGCAGTTTGGCCCGAAAAGGTTCACCCCTCCACTTT. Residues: CASSLARKGSPLHF.